This record covers a single T cell receptor (beta chain). Its specificity is unknown. An amount of approximately 3,800 ng of total RNA was used for each TCR library. For each CDR3 protein, TCRdb gives one entry from its re-call of the 5' RACE reads, without DNA. Its clone listing holds over 150,000 distinct CDR3 sequences. This entry belongs to a study of monozygotic twins with inflammatory bowel disease. General study results and limits: Concordance status among twins (concordant versus discordant) showed no link to repertoire similarity, possibly from limited power. No distinction between different T cell subtypes was possible.

Every donor provided one blood sample measuring 2.5 ml. Germline V lookup: CDR1 SGHTA, CDR2 FQGTGA. The CDR3 is 13 residues long. This TCR was sampled from a human donor with ulcerative colitis or Crohn's disease, or a healthy co-twin of an affected twin (not recorded which). Sample: blood. The gene calls are TRBV7-3 and TRBJ1-1; as DNA is missing, the TRBD1 call by TCRdb cannot be tested. The chain's CDR3 is CASSTDRGTEAFF.